The 5 T cell receptor beta chains in this list originate from one sample, sequenced in a study of beta chain features in type 1 diabetes. Every isolated RNA sample was fully reverse transcribed, so sequencing captured expressed TCRB transcripts. Some clones are missing from TCRdb's copy, which holds only in-frame ones; the method was immunoSEQ multiplex PCR. The repertoire holds some 140,000 clones, with about 10% as singletons. Source material: central memory CD4+ T cells from blood. All receptors derive from a man aged 18 to 35 in good health.

This chain joins TRBV7-2 and TRBJ2-5; 12 bases align to TRBD2. V lost 7 bases and J lost 4; bases outside the gene matches: 7. CDR1 and CDR2 (germline): SGHTA, FQGNSA. This CDR3 has 15 amino acids. The CDR3 region is CASTLTSGGRETQYF. The CDR3 DNA is TGTGCCAGCACCCTGACTAGCGGGGGAAGAGAGACCCAGTACTTC.

The chain employs TRBV5-1 and TRBJ2-5, with 10 bases identical to TRBD2. Germline CDR1 SGHRS, CDR2 YFSETQ. The CDR3 contains 14 residues. V dropped 4 bases and J dropped 3; count of bases not matched to a gene: 3. This CDR3 is CASSKAGGEETQYF. In DNA form, the CDR3 reads TGCGCCAGCAGCAAAGCGGGGGGGGAAGAGACCCAGTACTTC.

This clone was seen a few times. V is TRBV7-2 and J is TRBJ2-3; TRBD2 matches at 7 bases. CDR3 length equals 17 residues. Germline CDR1 is SGHTA and CDR2 is FQGNSA. Germline trimming cut 5 bases from V and 0 bases from J; bases unmatched to any gene: 11. The CDR3 reads CASSRTYSGSSTDTQYF. The CDR3 DNA is TGTGCCAGCAGCCGAACCTATAGCGGGTCTAGCACAGATACGCAGTATTTT.

A few counts support this clone. The gene calls are TRBV6-1 and TRBJ2-5; maybe TRBD2 (6 bases). This CDR3 is 14 amino acids long. Germline loops: CDR1 MNHNS, CDR2 SASEGT. The ends were cut back, 6 bases at V and 4 bases at J, with 15 bases in the middle. The CDR3 coding sequence is TGTGCCAGCAGGGTCGATGGGGGGATAGAGACCCAGTACTTC. Translation: CASRVDGGIETQYF.

The chain couples TRBV5-6 to TRBJ2-3; TRBD2 is a possible D gene (5 bases). The ends were cut back, 2 bases at V and 3 bases at J, with 13 bases in the middle. Looked up from germline, CDR1 is SGHDT and CDR2 is YYEEEE. The CDR3 is 15 amino acids. The CDR3 loop is CASSFGQGRTDTQYF. For the CDR3, the DNA is TGTGCCAGCAGCTTCGGTCAAGGGAGAACAGATACGCAGTATTTT.